This T cell receptor (beta chain) was found in a study of cytomegalovirus exposure and HLA in healthy donors listed by TCRdb under 2017. Background on the whole study: In an earlier analysis of under 600 of the donors, 276 Gb of sequence data and roughly 100 million unique TCR beta sequences from approximately 180 million T cells were reported. An early release covering 500 to 750 HLA-typed donors comprised roughly 300 gigabases of sequencing data and around 80 million unique TCR sequences. Of the approximately 400 genotyped donors, 81% fell in the genetic ancestry cluster associated with self-reported Caucasian donors. The study aimed to test whether signatures of past pathogen exposure could be identified by cataloging public T cell receptors. Using immunosequencing, the study profiled T cell repertoires from fewer than 850 subjects and related those repertoires to cytomegalovirus serostatus. Along with the roughly 700-subject first cohort, a separate validation cohort of around 110 different subjects was used. To predict cytomegalovirus infection status, the study brought together high-throughput TCR immunosequencing, statistical association of individual TCRs with disease status, and machine learning. A later analysis re-analyzed previously published TCR beta repertoires from about 600 donors and added high-resolution HLA genotyping to study TCR occurrence patterns. In the later analysis, no new phenotypic data were used to find candidate immune exposures; instead, reliance was placed on TCR beta sequences and their occurrence across donors. To decide whether each TCR beta V gene segment behaved as functional or pseudogenic, an earlier analysis of some 570 of the donors relied on high-throughput TCR beta sequencing. Donor age, sex, ethnicity and CMV serostatus were collected together with the repertoire data. A later genetic analysis took genome-wide SNP genotypes for about three fifths of the 666 donors and used that subset as a discovery cohort. Every discovery cohort repertoire had been produced on one sequencing platform. HLA typing covered class I and class II loci at four-digit resolution. Typing coverage varied by locus: roughly 629-640 donors for A, B, C, DRB1 and DQB1; around 560 for DQA1; some 610 for DPA1; 450 to 480 for DPB1. Five DR-DQ haplotypes were treated as single units for association and clustering because of strong linkage in the cohort. On average, 235,054 unique TCR beta nucleotide sequences were sequenced per donor among 350 to 400 genotyped donors of the cohort, with 15% to 20% of those sequences being non-productive.

Library construction relied on the immunoSEQ multiplex PCR assay. A mixture of 60 forward primers for TCR Vbeta segments and 13 reverse primers for TCR Jbeta segments was used in the multiplex PCR. The CDR3 region of rearranged TCR beta genes was amplified from genomic DNA by a multiplex PCR assay. On the Illumina HiSeq System, the amplified TCR beta libraries were sequenced as 87-base-pair reads. The authors' analysis ran thus. In a later analysis, approximately 74 million unique TCR beta chains were counted across the 690 or so repertoires, and around 10 million of these chains were shared by at least two donors. Raw reads were error-corrected and collapsed into unique sequences by a nearest-neighbor algorithm in which closely related sequences were merged to remove PCR and sequencing errors. CDR3 sequences were aligned to IMGT reference sequences to assign V, D and J gene segments. For a sequence to be retained, a match of at least six nucleotides to both a V gene segment and a J gene segment was required. Rearrangements were called productive when the CDR3 lacked stop codons and stayed in frame with V and J; all others were non-productive. CDR3 was defined by IMGT convention, running from the second conserved V-encoded cysteine to the conserved J-encoded phenylalanine. The earlier analysis of 587 of the donors excluded sequences that lacked an unambiguous match to a single V gene segment. In an earlier analysis of approximately 610 of the donors, V segments were called functional above 56.7% productive rearrangements and were called segregating when the between-donor standard deviation exceeded 5%. A statistical classification framework was built for diagnosing cytomegalovirus status from the catalog of TCR beta chain sequences. V and J gene assignment, in a later analysis, came from comparing TCR nucleotide sequences with IMGT/GENE-DB human TR gene sequences. In a later analysis, CDR3 sequences and most-parsimonious VDJ recombination scenarios were assigned using the TCRdist pipeline. In a later analysis, each TCR beta chain was defined by its CDR3 amino acid sequence together with its V-gene family, and reads lacking a unique V-gene family were excluded. As a way to deal with suspected cross-contamination and a sequencing artifact, a later analysis dropped hundreds of nucleotide sequences that were highly shared and had low generation probability. In a later analysis, a clonal expansion index for each public chain was calculated from normalized within-repertoire ranks of inferred template counts. A later analysis computed generation probabilities with a VDJ recombination model fitted to out-of-frame rearrangements, and checked the results against IGoR. Hypergeometric tests were used in a later analysis to score TCR-TCR, TCR-HLA and TCR-CMV co-occurrence, with a repertoire-size bias correction applied to the TCR pairs. To estimate false discovery rates, a later analysis permuted the HLA or CMV assignments 20 times. A later analysis grouped co-occurring TCRs with DBSCAN, adding TCRdist sequence similarity when clustering within HLA-allele-positive subsets. For co-occurrence clustering, repertoires with fewer than 30,000 or more than 120,000 public chains were excluded, along with five repertoires with anomalous nucleotide sharing. In its TCRdb copy, this immuneACCESS table keeps in-frame sequences only and misses some clones. Where compared with another copy, unresolved V genes explain less than half of these, and the others have no known cause. The V and J calls and clone size were taken over from that table, and D and trimming were inferred from the DNA. The sample profile shows around 100,000 clones; under 85% of them were found once. Of the sample, roughly 4.1% is held by the ten largest clones.

About this clone: No cognate antigen has been identified for it. No qualities accompany the bases; no much larger clone lies one base away.

Per the germline V gene, SQVTM is the CDR1 and ANQGSEA is the CDR2. V was cut back by 5 bases and J by 3 bases, leaving a gap of 10 bases between them. Inclusive of the bounding cysteine and phenylalanine, the CDR3 is 12 residues long. Only the CDR3 portion is preserved as DNA: 36 bases, with reading frame beginning at the first base. The cohort comprised around 690 healthy bone marrow donors. At the time of sampling, every cohort member was nominally healthy, though immune exposures that went unrecorded were likely present. The donor tested CMV seronegative and was one of the 352 seronegative cohort members. Each donor provided a peripheral blood sample, and peripheral blood mononuclear cells were used for TCR beta sequencing. Genomic DNA extraction from the blood cell samples was performed with the Qiagen DNeasy Blood Extraction Kit. Broad study findings and their caveats: A group of highly shared sequence variants was considered likely to be a technical artifact of the sequencing pipeline. The presence/absence analyses assumed that sequencing depth was roughly uniform across donors, and that assumption may not be true. The classifier was reported to diagnose cytomegalovirus status with high specificity and sensitivity in both the original cohort and the validation cohort. A further reported finding was that TCR beta sequences accurately predicted the HLA-A and HLA-B alleles for most subjects in the first cohort. Approximately 18 rarely observed V segments, including chromosome 9 orphons, were excluded from the earlier analysis of approximately 600 of the donors because counts were too low. Because HLA typing was missing for some donors at each locus, association tests included only the typed subset. Specific HLA alleles were associated with 18,000 or so TCR beta sequences at a false discovery rate of 0.05 in a later analysis. Most TCR sequences were seen in very few donors, while some public TCRs were found in many individuals. In a later analysis, several top co-occurrence clusters were reported to appear linked to parvovirus B19, influenza, CMV and Epstein-Barr virus. According to the authors, the approach could potentially be generalized to other disease states and immunological phenotypes. A later genetic analysis reported fewer N-insertions in productive TCRs among donors in an Asian-associated ancestry cluster than the roughly 690-donor mean. The only immune exposure information available for the cohort was CMV serostatus. Some IMGT-functional V segments, including TRBV6-2 and TRBV6-3, could not be told apart with the 87-base-pair reads, so those segments were excluded. Compared with equally common non-associated chains, HLA-associated TCR beta chains in a later analysis were more clonally expanded and had lower generation probabilities. The study gave a list of 150 to 200 TCR beta chains associated with cytomegalovirus. A few of the identified cytomegalovirus-associated TCR beta chains were confirmed in vitro to be specific for cytomegalovirus antigens. A later genetic analysis associated a missense DCLRE1C variant with V-gene and J-gene trimming of TCR beta chains, and an independent cohort replicated the association. This cohort had only TCR beta chains sequenced, and the lack of alpha or paired-chain data limited which features could be detected. Correlated functional status among segregating V segments might reflect linkage disequilibrium, but an unknown experimental factor could not be ruled out. When HLA alleles, especially DR and DQ, strongly co-occurred, TCR associations were difficult to assign to individual alleles. In a later analysis, most CMV-associated TCR beta chains were found to appear HLA-restricted, with HLA associations seemingly driven largely by CMV exposure. Broadly in line with IMGT annotations, most TCR beta V segments showed up in productive rearrangements about 87% or about 30% of the time in an earlier analysis of 450 to 750 of the donors. According to a later analysis, TCR association rates differed among HLA loci, with DRB1 alleles showing the most associated TCRs and HLA-C alleles showing the fewest.

This chain is built from TRBV29-1 and TRBJ1-2, and the D gene may be TRBD1, 5 bases matching. The TCR originated in a man aged 40-49 years in good health and CMV-seronegative. Sequenced: PBMCs. The DNA sequence reads TGCAGCGTTCAGACAGACCACTATGGCTACACCTTC. It translates to CSVQTDHYGYTF.